The 21 T cell receptor beta chains in this list originate from one sample, sequenced in a study of patients and donors after allogeneic stem cell transplantation. Via MiXCR, TCRdb re-called the RT-PCR reads, giving one row per CDR3 protein. This repertoire shows over 400,000 distinct CDR3 sequences, roughly 17% found once; its top ten account for just over 7%. Sequencing was carried out using blood, either unsorted or a sorted T cell fraction (not recorded which). The receptor set was obtained from a human donor who was either an allogeneic HSCT recipient or a stem cell or donor lymphocyte infusion donor (not recorded which). It is not recorded whose cells these are; they may come from a transplant donor.

Only a few counts were recorded for this clonotype. This rearrangement joins TRBV20-1 to TRBJ1-1, with D possibly matching TRBD1 (5 bases). The germline V and J ends were trimmed by 0 bases and 5 bases, with 19 bases remaining between them. Germline values: CDR1 DFQATT, CDR2 SNEGSKA (reference sequence). There are 16 residues in the CDR3. DNA of the CDR3: TGCAGTGCTAGAGATGCAGGCACAGGAGACGGGACTGAAGCTTTCTTT. Translated, it gives CSARDAGTGDGTEAFF.

The CDR3 DNA follows: TGTGCCAGCACGCCGACAGGATCCTACGAGCAGTACTTC. Encoded protein: CASTPTGSYEQYF. The genes are TRBV6-1 and TRBJ2-7; a possible D gene is TRBD1 (6 bases). Per germline, CDR1 MNHNS and CDR2 SASEGT. The CDR3 is 13 residues long. V lost 7 bases, J lost 1 base, and 11 bases lay in between.

This clonotype was seen a few times. The rearrangement uses TRBV24-1 and TRBJ2-3, with 7 positions matching TRBD1. CDR3 length equals 16 residues. V shed 4 bases, J shed 3 bases, and the junction held 9 bases outside the gene matches. CDR1 is KGHDR, CDR2 SFDVKD, per germline. The CDR3 DNA sequence: TGTGCCACCAGTGACCCCGACAGGGTGGGGACAGATACGCAGTATTTT. Its protein product is CATSDPDRVGTDTQYF.

This clonotype was seen more than once but under ten times. This chain connects TRBV24-1 to TRBJ1-2, with D perhaps TRBD1 (6 bases). V dropped 7 bases and J dropped 2 bases, with 10 bases sitting between them. CDR3 length: 13 residues. CDR1 KGHDR and CDR2 SFDVKD come from the germline V gene. The CDR3 sequence is CATSVGQNYGYTF. For the CDR3, the DNA is TGTGCCACCAGCGTAGGACAGAACTATGGCTACACCTTC.

This clonotype appeared a few times. The genes are TRBV29-1 and TRBJ2-1, with 14 bases matching TRBD2. Trimming at V came to 4 bases and at J to 7 bases, leaving 6 bases not matched to a gene. The CDR3 totals 15 residues. CDR1 is SQVTM, CDR2 ANQGSEA, per germline. In nucleotides, the CDR3 is TGCAGCGTTGTTGGGGGACTAGCGGGAGATAATGAGCAGTTCTTC. It encodes CSVVGGLAGDNEQFF.

This clonotype appeared a few times. This chain uses TRBV7-3 with TRBJ2-7, with D possibly being TRBD1 (6 bases). CDR3 length equals 14 residues. Germline values: CDR1 SGHTA, CDR2 FQGTGA. The V end lost 4 bases, the J end lost 7 bases, and 17 bases lay between the germline ends. CDR3 nucleotide sequence: TGTGCCAGCAGCTCCCGAGGTTCACAGGGTGAGCAGTACTTC. It codes for CASSSRGSQGEQYF.

In its sample, this clonotype was seen a few times. CDR3 bases: TGTGCCAGCAGCTTATTCGAGGGGGTTCGGAGCAATCAGCCCCAGCATTTT. It is translated as CASSLFEGVRSNQPQHF. J is TRBJ1-5 and V is TRBV5-6; tentatively, D is TRBD1 (6 bases). Trimming left V 2 bases short and J 1 base short, with 16 bases between. Per the germline V gene, CDR1 is SGHDT and CDR2 is YYEEEE. The CDR3 sequence is 17 residues long.

The gene calls are TRBV29-1 and TRBJ1-5; 8 nucleotides match TRBD1. V was clipped by 4 bases and J by 2 bases; unmatched bases: 10. The CDR3 sequence is 16 residues long. The germline V gene encodes CDR1 SQVTM and CDR2 ANQGSEA. The CDR3 loop is CSVVDQGALGNQPQHF. In DNA form, the CDR3 reads TGCAGCGTTGTTGATCAGGGGGCGCTAGGCAATCAGCCCCAGCATTTT.

The V and J genes are TRBV2 and TRBJ1-1; D not resolved. This CDR3 spans 15 amino acids. Germline loops: CDR1 SNHLY, CDR2 FYNNEI. Between the trimmed V and J ends, which lost 4 bases and 4 bases, there was a span of 16 bases. CDR3 nucleotides: TGTGCCAGCAGTGCAATGTGGGCGGTGGGCACTGAAGCTTTCTTT. This translates into CASSAMWAVGTEAFF. The full variable domain, its missing parts supplied by reference TRBV2 and TRBJ1-1, is EPEVTQTPSHQVTQMGQEVILRCVPISNHLYFYWYRQILGQKVEFLVSFYNNEISEKSEIFDDQFSVERPDGSNFTLKIRSTKLEDSAMYFCASSAMWAVGTEAFFGQGTRLTVV.

This clonotype has a count of ten or more. The chain joins TRBV20-1 to TRBJ1-5, with D possibly being TRBD1 (6 bases). The CDR3 sequence is 14 residues long. CDR1 DFQATT and CDR2 SNEGSKA come from the germline V gene (reference sequence). V was clipped by 3 bases and J by 6 bases, with 15 bases between them. CDR3 residues: CSASWGVGGQPQHF. The CDR3 DNA is TGCAGTGCTAGCTGGGGAGTAGGGGGTCAGCCCCAGCATTTT.

This clonotype was detected only a few times. The genes are TRBV27 and TRBJ2-7; D might be TRBD2 (6 bases). CDR3 length: 13 residues. V lost 4 bases and J lost 6, with 13 bases in between. Germline V gene sequence: CDR1 MNHEY, CDR2 SMNVEV (reference sequence). The CDR3 here is CASSWGEPGEQYF. CDR3 DNA: TGTGCCAGCAGTTGGGGGGAGCCGGGCGAGCAGTACTTC.

This clonotype showed up just a few times. The V and J genes are TRBV19 and TRBJ2-1; TRBD1 matches 8 bases. Germline CDR1 is LNHDA and CDR2 is SQIVND (reference sequence). CDR3 size: 15 residues. Trimming took 5 bases from V and 0 from J; bases not matched to a gene: 3. This chain's CDR3 is CASSLQGGSYNEQFF. The DNA of the CDR3 is TGTGCCAGTAGTCTACAGGGGGGCTCCTACAATGAGCAGTTCTTC.

This clonotype was seen repeatedly, ten times or more. The gene calls are TRBV12-3 or TRBV12-4 and TRBJ2-1; 10 nucleotides agree with TRBD2. The CDR3 is made up of 15 amino acids. V shed 4 bases and J 8 bases; nucleotides not matched to a gene: 8. The CDR3 DNA follows: TGTGCCAGCAGTTGGGGACTAGCGATTGGCTATGAGCAGTTCTTC. Its translation: CASSWGLAIGYEQFF.

The chain links TRBV7-8 to TRBJ2-5, with 7 nucleotides matching TRBD2. This CDR3 spans 16 amino acids. The germline V gene has CDR1 SGHVS and CDR2 FQNEAQ. J was trimmed by 0 bases and V by 4 bases; bases with no gene match: 8. The CDR3 region has the DNA TGTGCCAGCAGCTCCGGACTAGTTAATTACCAAGAGACCCAGTACTTC. It translates to CASSSGLVNYQETQYF.

This clonotype was observed a few times. This chain links TRBV30 with TRBJ2-2; no firm D call. This CDR3 region has 12 residues. Germline CDR1 GTSNPN, CDR2 SVGIG (reference sequence). Trimming took off 6 bases at V and 1 base at J, with 6 bases between the two ends. The CDR3 here is CACPGNTGELFF. CDR3 coding DNA: TGTGCCTGCCCCGGGAACACCGGGGAGCTGTTTTTT. Drawing the rest from reference TRBV30 and TRBJ2-2, the complete variable domain is SQTIHQWPATLVQPVGSPLSLECTVEGTSNPNLYWYRQAAGRGLQLLFYSVGIGQISSEVPQNLSASRPQDRQFILSSKKLLLSDSGFYLCACPGNTGELFFGEGSRLTVL.

This clonotype has only a few counts. The chain links TRBV29-1 to TRBJ2-5; D gene unclear. The CDR3 length is 11 residues. Germline assignment: CDR1 SQVTM and CDR2 ANQGSEA. V was shortened by 4 bases and J by 3 bases, with 6 bases between the two germline ends. CDR3 sequence reads: CSVAVKETQYF. In DNA, the CDR3 is TGCAGCGTTGCTGTAAAAGAGACCCAGTACTTC.

Worth noting for this clonotype: A much larger clone lies one base from this, so it may be a read error. The chain couples TRBV5-1 to TRBJ2-3; TRBD1 or TRBD2 may be the D gene (5 bases each). The CDR3 contains 13 residues. Per the germline V gene, CDR1 is SGHRS and CDR2 is YFSETQ. CDR3 loop: CASSSPIGTTHYF. Here the CDR3 DNA reads TGCGCCAGCAGCTCACCAATCGGGACCACGCATTATTTT. The full variable domain, rest sourced from reference TRBV5-1 and TRBJ2-3, is KAGVTQTPRYLIKTRGQQVTLSCSPISGHRSVSWYQQTPGQGLQFLFEYFSETQRNKGNFPGRFSGRQFSNSRSEMNVSTLELGDSALYLCASSSPIGTTHYFGPGTRLTVL.

This clonotype was seen a handful of times. The gene calls are TRBV11-1 and TRBJ2-1; TRBD2 matches at 13 bases. The CDR3 sequence is 18 residues long. The trim removed 4 bases at V and 3 bases at J, leaving 9 bases unmatched. Germline V CDR1 and CDR2: SGHAT, FQDESV (reference sequence). CDR3 loop: CASSSGTSGELFYNEQFF. CDR3 DNA: TGTGCCAGCAGCTCCGGGACTAGCGGGGAGCTCTTCTACAATGAGCAGTTCTTC.

This rearrangement joins TRBV21-1 to TRBJ1-2. TRBV21-1 is labeled a pseudogene. CDR3 length: 13 residues. This CDR3 is CASSKKWAYGYTF. In nucleotides, the CDR3 is TGTGCCAGCAGCAAAAAATGGGCCTATGGCTACACCTTC.

This chain joins TRBV4-1 and TRBJ2-5; 10 bases are shared with TRBD2. The CDR3 sequence is 18 residues long. V was clipped by 4 bases and J by 3 bases; unmatched bases: 14. Germline CDR1 is MGHRA and CDR2 is YSYEKL. CDR3 residues: CASSRLVGLAGVKETQYF. The DNA for the CDR3 is TGCGCCAGCAGCCGTTTAGTTGGGCTAGCGGGAGTAAAAGAGACCCAGTACTTC.

This clonotype was detected only a few times. This chain connects TRBV19 to TRBJ1-1; maybe TRBD1 (6 bases). The V end lost 3 bases, the J end lost 1 base, and 9 bases lay between the germline ends. This CDR3 is built from 14 residues. Germline V lookup: CDR1 LNHDA, CDR2 SQIVND (reference sequence). The CDR3 here is CASSMRGRNTEAFF. In nucleotides, the CDR3 is TGTGCCAGTAGTATGAGGGGGAGGAACACTGAAGCTTTCTTT.